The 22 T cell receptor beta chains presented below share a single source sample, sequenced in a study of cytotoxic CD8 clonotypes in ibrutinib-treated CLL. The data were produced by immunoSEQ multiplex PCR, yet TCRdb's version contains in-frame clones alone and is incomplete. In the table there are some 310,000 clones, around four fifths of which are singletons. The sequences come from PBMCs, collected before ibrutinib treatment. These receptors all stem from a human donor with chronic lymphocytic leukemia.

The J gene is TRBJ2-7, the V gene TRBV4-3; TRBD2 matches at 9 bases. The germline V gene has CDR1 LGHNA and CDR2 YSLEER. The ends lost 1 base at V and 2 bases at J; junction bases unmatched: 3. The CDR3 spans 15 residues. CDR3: CASSQVAGVTYEQYF. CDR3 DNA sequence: TGCGCCAGCAGCCAAGTAGCGGGAGTCACCTACGAGCAGTACTTC.

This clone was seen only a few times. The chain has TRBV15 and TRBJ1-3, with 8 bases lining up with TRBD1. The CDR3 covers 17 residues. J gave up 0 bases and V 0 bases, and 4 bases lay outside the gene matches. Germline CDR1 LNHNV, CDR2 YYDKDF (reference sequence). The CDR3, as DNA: TGTGCCACCAGCAGAGATCAGGGGGCGAGCTCTGGAAACACCATATATTTT. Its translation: CATSRDQGASSGNTIYF.

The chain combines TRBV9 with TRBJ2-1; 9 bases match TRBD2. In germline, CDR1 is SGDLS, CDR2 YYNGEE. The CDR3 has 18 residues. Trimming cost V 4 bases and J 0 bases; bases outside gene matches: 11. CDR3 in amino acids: CASSLRGGAGGSYNEQFF. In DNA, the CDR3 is TGTGCCAGCAGCCTCCGGGGGGGAGCGGGAGGCTCCTACAATGAGCAGTTCTTC.

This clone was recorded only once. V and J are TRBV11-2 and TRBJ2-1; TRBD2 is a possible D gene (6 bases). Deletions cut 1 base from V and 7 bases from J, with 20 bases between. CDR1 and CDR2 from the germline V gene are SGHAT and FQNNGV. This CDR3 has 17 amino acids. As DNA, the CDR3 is TGTGCCAGCAGCTTAGTATTTGGGACTGAAATGGGTAATGAGCAGTTCTTC. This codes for CASSLVFGTEMGNEQFF.

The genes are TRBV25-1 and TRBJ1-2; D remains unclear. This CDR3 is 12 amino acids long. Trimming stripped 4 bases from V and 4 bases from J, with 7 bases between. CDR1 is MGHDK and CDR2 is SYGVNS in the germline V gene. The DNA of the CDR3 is TGTGCCAGCAGTGGTGACACCTATGGCTACACCTTC. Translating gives CASSGDTYGYTF.

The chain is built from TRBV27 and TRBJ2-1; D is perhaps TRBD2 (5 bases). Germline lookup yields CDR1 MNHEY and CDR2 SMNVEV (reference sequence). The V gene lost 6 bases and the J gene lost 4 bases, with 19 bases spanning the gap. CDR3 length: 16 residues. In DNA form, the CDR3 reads TGTGCCAGCAGCCCCCTAAGTCTGCGGACTTACAATGAGCAGTTCTTC. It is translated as CASSPLSLRTYNEQFF.

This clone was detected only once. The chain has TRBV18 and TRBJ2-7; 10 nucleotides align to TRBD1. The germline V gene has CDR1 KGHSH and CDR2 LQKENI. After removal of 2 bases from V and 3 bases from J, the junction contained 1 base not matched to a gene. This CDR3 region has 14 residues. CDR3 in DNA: TGTGCCAGCTCACCAGGGACAGGGGTCTACGAGCAGTACTTC. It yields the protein CASSPGTGVYEQYF.

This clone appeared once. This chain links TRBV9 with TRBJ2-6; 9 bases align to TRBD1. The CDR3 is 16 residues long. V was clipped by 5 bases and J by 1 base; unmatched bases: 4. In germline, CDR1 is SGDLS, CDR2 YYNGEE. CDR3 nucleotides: TGTGCCAGCAGACAGGGGGCGGTATCTGGGGCCAACGTCCTGACTTTC. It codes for CASRQGAVSGANVLTF.

The CDR3 is CASSLSSGQPYEQYF. DNA of the CDR3: TGTGCCAGCAGCTTATCGTCCGGGCAGCCCTACGAGCAGTACTTC. The gene calls are TRBV11-2 and TRBJ2-7; D call uncertain. Per germline, CDR1 SGHAT and CDR2 FQNNGV. V lost 2 bases, J lost 2 bases, and 13 bases lay in between. The CDR3 has 15 residues.

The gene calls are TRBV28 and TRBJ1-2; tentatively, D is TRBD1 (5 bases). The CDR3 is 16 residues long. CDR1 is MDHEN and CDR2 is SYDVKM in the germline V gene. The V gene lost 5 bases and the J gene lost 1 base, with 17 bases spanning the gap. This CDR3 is CASSLTHGAFNYGYTF. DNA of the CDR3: TGTGCCAGCAGTCTCACCCACGGGGCCTTTAACTATGGCTACACCTTC.

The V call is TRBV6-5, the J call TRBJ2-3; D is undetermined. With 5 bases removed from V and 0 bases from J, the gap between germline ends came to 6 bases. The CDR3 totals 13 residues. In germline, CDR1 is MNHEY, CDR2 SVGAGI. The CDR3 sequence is CASSDGSTDTQYF. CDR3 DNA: TGTGCCAGCAGTGATGGAAGCACAGATACGCAGTATTTT.

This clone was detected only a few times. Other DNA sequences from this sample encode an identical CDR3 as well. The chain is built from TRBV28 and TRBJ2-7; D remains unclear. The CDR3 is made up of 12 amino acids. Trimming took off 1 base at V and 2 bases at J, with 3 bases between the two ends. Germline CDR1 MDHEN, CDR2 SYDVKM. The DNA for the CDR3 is TGTGCCAGCAGTTTATCCCCCTACGAGCAGTACTTC. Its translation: CASSLSPYEQYF. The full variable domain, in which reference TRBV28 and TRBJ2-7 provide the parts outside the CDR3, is DVKVTQSSRYLVKRTGEKVFLECVQDMDHENMFWYRQDPGLGLRLIYFSYDVKMKEKGDIPEGYSVSREKKERFSLILESASTNQTSMYLCASSLSPYEQYFGPGTRLTVT.

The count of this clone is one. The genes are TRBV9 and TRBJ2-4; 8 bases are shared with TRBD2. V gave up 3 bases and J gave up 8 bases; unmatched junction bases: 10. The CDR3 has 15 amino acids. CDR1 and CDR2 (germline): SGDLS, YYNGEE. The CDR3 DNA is TGTGCCAGCAGCGCCCAAGGACTAGCAGCAGACATTCAGTACTTC. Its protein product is CASSAQGLAADIQYF. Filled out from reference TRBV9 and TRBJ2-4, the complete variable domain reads DSGVTQTPKHLITATGQRVTLRCSPRSGDLSVYWYQQSLDQGLQFLIQYYNGEERAKGNILERFSAQQFPDLHSELNLSSLELGDSALYFCASSAQGLAADIQYFGAGTRLSVL.

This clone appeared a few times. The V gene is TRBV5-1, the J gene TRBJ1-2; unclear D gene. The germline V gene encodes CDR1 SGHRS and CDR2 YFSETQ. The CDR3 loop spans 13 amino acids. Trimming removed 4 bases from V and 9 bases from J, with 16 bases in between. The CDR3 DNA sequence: TGCGCCAGCAGCAATCTGACCGCCCGTAGCTACACCTTC. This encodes CASSNLTARSYTF.

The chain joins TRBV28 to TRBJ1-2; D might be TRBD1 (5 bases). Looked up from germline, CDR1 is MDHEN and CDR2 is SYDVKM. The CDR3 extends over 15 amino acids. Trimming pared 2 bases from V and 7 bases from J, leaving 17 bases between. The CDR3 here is CASSLRLRGRGGYTF. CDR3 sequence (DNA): TGTGCCAGCAGTTTACGACTAAGGGGCCGGGGTGGCTACACCTTC.

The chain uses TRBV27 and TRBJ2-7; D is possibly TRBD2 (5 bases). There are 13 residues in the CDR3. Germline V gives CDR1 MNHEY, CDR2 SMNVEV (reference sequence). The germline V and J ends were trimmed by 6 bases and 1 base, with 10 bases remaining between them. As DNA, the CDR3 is TGTGCCAGCAGACCACTAGGTTCCTACGAGCAGTACTTC. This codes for CASRPLGSYEQYF.

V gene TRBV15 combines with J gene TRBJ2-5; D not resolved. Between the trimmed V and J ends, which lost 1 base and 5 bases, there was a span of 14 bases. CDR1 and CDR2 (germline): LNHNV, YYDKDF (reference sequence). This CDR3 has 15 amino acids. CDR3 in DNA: TGTGCCACCAGCAGAGCAAATTACGGGTTTGAGACCCAGTACTTC. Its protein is CATSRANYGFETQYF.

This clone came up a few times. As DNA, the CDR3 is TGCGCCAGCAGCCAAGGGGCACTCTACAATGAGCAGTTCTTC. Protein sequence: CASSQGALYNEQFF. V gene TRBV4-3 combines with J gene TRBJ2-1, with D uncertain. The CDR3 has 14 residues. Trimming left V 1 base short and J 3 bases short, with 7 bases between. Per the germline V gene, CDR1 is LGHNA and CDR2 is YSLEER.

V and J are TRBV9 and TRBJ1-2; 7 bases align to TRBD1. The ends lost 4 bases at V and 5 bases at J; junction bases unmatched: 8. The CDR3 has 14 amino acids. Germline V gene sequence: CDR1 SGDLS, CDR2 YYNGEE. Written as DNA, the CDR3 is TGTGCCAGCAGCAGAGACAGGGAATTATATGGCTACACCTTC. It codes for CASSRDRELYGYTF.

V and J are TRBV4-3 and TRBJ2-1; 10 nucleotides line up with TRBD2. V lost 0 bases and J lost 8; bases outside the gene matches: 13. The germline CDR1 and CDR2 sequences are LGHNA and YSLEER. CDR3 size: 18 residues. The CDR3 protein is CASSQDIIPSGGIDEQFF. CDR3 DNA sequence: TGCGCCAGCAGCCAAGATATCATTCCTAGCGGGGGCATCGATGAGCAGTTCTTC.

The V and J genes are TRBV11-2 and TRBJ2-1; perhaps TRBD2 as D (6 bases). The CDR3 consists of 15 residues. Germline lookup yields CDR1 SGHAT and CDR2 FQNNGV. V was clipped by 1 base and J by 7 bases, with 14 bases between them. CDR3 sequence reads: CASSLAWGLLNEQFF. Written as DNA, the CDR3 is TGTGCCAGCAGCTTAGCCTGGGGACTTTTGAATGAGCAGTTCTTC.

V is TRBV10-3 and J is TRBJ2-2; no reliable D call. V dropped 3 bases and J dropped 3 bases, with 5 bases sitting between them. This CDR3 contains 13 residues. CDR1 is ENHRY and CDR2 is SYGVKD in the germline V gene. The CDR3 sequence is CAISDRYTGELFF. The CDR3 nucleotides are TGTGCCATCAGTGACCGATACACCGGGGAGCTGTTTTTT.